A single sample is the source of the 32 T cell receptor beta chains below, sequenced in a study of T cells in localized non-small cell lung cancer. Here immunoSEQ multiplex PCR was the method, and the copy in TCRdb shows in-frame clones only, minus some. The table records about 31,000 clones, 94% of them present only once. The input for sequencing was peripheral blood, taken before any cancer treatment. All receptors come from a woman aged 35 to 75 with stage I lung adenocarcinoma.

V gene TRBV6-1 combines with J gene TRBJ1-1, with a possible D match to TRBD1 (5 bases). Germline CDR1 is MNHNS and CDR2 is SASEGT. This CDR3 is built from 12 residues. V lost 4 bases and J 6 bases, leaving 9 bases between the germline ends. CDR3 sequence (DNA): TGTGCCAGCAGTGCTAGGGGAGCTGAAGCTTTCTTT. Its protein product is CASSARGAEAFF.

The chain carries TRBV14 and TRBJ1-2; D is possibly TRBD1 (6 bases). This CDR3 comprises 12 residues. V shed 4 bases and J shed 8 bases, with 11 bases lying between them. Germline assignment: CDR1 SGHDN and CDR2 FVKESK. Here the CDR3 reads CASSPNRVGYTF. The DNA for the CDR3 is TGTGCCAGCAGCCCTAACAGGGTCGGCTACACCTTC. Looking up the rest from reference TRBV14 and TRBJ1-2 gives the full variable domain: EAGVTQFPSHSVIEKGQTVTLRCDPISGHDNLYWYRRVMGKEIKFLLHFVKESKQDESGMPNNRFLAERTGGTYSTLKVQPAELEDSGVYFCASSPNRVGYTFGSGTRLTVV.

The chain employs TRBV15 and TRBJ1-1, with D maybe TRBD1 (6 bases). CDR3 length equals 13 residues. Trimming left V 0 bases short and J 11 bases short, with 13 bases between. The germline gives CDR1 LNHNV, CDR2 YYDKDF (reference sequence). In DNA form, the CDR3 reads TGTGCCACCAGCAGAGATCTCCAGGGGTTCGCTTTCTTT. Amino acid sequence: CATSRDLQGFAFF.

The chain uses TRBV18 and TRBJ1-1, with 8 bases identical to TRBD1. This CDR3 has 13 residues. V shed 6 bases, J shed 8 bases, and the junction held 8 bases outside the gene matches. CDR1 and CDR2 (germline): KGHSH, LQKENI. The CDR3 reads CASSQGAITEAFF. In DNA, the CDR3 is TGTGCCAGCTCTCAGGGGGCGATAACCGAAGCTTTCTTT.

The chain uses TRBV5-4 and TRBJ2-2, with 8 bases aligning to TRBD2. J lost 6 bases, V lost 7 bases, and 5 bases had no gene match. The CDR3 extends over 13 amino acids. Germline values: CDR1 SGHNT, CDR2 YYREEE (reference sequence). DNA for the CDR3: TGTGCCAGCGCCCCGGGAGGGCCCGGGGAGCTGTTTTTT. It translates to CASAPGGPGELFF.

This chain connects TRBV19 to TRBJ1-2; TRBD1 might be the D (5 bases). This CDR3 has 13 amino acids. Deletions cut 6 bases from V and 2 bases from J, with 10 bases between. Germline assignment: CDR1 LNHDA and CDR2 SQIVND (reference sequence). The CDR3 loop reads CASRPTANYGYTF. The CDR3 DNA is TGTGCCAGTAGGCCGACAGCAAACTATGGCTACACCTTC.

The genes are TRBV11-2 and TRBJ2-2; D gene uncertain. This CDR3 is 14 amino acids long. Trimming left V 2 bases short and J 0 bases short, with 4 bases between. The germline CDR1 and CDR2 sequences are SGHAT and FQNNGV. The CDR3 reads CASSLPSNTGELFF. CDR3 sequence (DNA): TGTGCCAGCAGCTTACCTTCGAACACCGGGGAGCTGTTTTTT.

This chain connects TRBV7-2 to TRBJ2-7; possibly TRBD1 for D (5 bases). This CDR3 region has 14 residues. V was cut by 2 bases and J by 5 bases, with 13 bases left in between. Germline CDR1 and CDR2: SGHTA and FQGNSA. CDR3: CASSLIPDSNEQYF. The DNA of the CDR3 is TGTGCCAGCAGCTTAATCCCCGACAGTAACGAGCAGTACTTC.

This rearrangement joins TRBV7-2 to TRBJ2-3; D is unresolved. V lost 2 bases and J lost 1, with 4 bases in between. The CDR3 spans 13 residues. Germline V CDR1 and CDR2: SGHTA, FQGNSA. The CDR3: CASSLPGTDTQYF. The CDR3 nucleotides are TGTGCCAGCAGCTTACCAGGCACAGATACGCAGTATTTT.

V gene TRBV6-5 combines with J gene TRBJ2-2, with TRBD2 identical over 7 bases. Losses at the gene ends were 5 bases for V and 1 base for J; bases not matched to a gene: 4. The CDR3 covers 15 residues. Germline CDR1 MNHEY, CDR2 SVGAGI. This chain's CDR3 is CASSPWGGNTGELFF. The CDR3 bases are TGTGCCAGCAGTCCATGGGGGGGGAACACCGGGGAGCTGTTTTTT.

J is TRBJ1-2 and V is TRBV9; 7 bases are a match to TRBD1. CDR1 and CDR2 from the germline V gene are SGDLS and YYNGEE. V shed 5 bases and J 4 bases; nucleotides not matched to a gene: 8. The CDR3 is 14 amino acids. CDR3 residues: CASSRLGTAYGYTF. In nucleotides, the CDR3 is TGTGCCAGCAGTCGCTTAGGGACAGCCTATGGCTACACCTTC.

V usage is TRBV5-4 and J usage is TRBJ1-4; no definite D call. Trimming stripped 3 bases from V and 8 bases from J, with 14 bases between. Germline V gene sequence: CDR1 SGHNT, CDR2 YYREEE (reference sequence). The CDR3 loop spans 14 amino acids. CDR3 loop: CASSSLREPEKLFF. CDR3 coding DNA: TGTGCCAGCAGCTCCCTTAGGGAGCCCGAAAAACTGTTTTTT.

As for this clone: Germline is not matched at one junction end, which may reflect a read error. In the same sample, other DNA sequences code for this CDR3. The J gene is TRBJ1-4, the V gene TRBV13; possible D gene TRBD1, 6 bases. The CDR3 length is 15 residues. Germline V lookup: CDR1 PRHDT, CDR2 FYEKMQ (reference sequence). Here the CDR3 reads CASSPTHREYEKLFF. DNA for the CDR3: TGTGCCAGCAGCCCAACCCACAGGGAATACGAAAAGCTGTTTTTT.

V is TRBV5-1 and J is TRBJ2-5; 11 nucleotides match TRBD2. The CDR3 is 16 residues long. With 2 bases clipped from V and 5 bases from J, the junction kept 8 bases outside the gene matches. The V gene's germline CDR1 is SGHRS and CDR2 YFSETQ. CDR3 coding DNA: TGCGCCAGCAGCTTAGGACTAGCGGGCGAGAGGGAGACCCAGTACTTC. Translation: CASSLGLAGERETQYF.

The chain employs TRBV28 and TRBJ2-1; the D is unclear. This CDR3 has 12 residues. The V gene's germline CDR1 is MDHEN and CDR2 SYDVKM. Deletions cut 6 bases from V and 10 bases from J, with 13 bases between. CDR3 protein: CASRSNFVEQFF. In DNA form, the CDR3 reads TGTGCCAGCAGGAGTAATTTCGTGGAGCAGTTCTTC.

The rearrangement joins TRBV11-3 to TRBJ1-2; D unresolved. Germline CDR1 is SGHNT and CDR2 is YENEEA. The CDR3 runs 14 residues. Trimming took off 6 bases at V and 3 bases at J, with 14 bases between the two ends. CDR3 region: CASRPGGTDYGYTF. The CDR3 region has the DNA TGTGCCAGCAGGCCTGGAGGAACGGACTATGGCTACACCTTC.

The V call is TRBV5-1, the J call TRBJ1-2, with D perhaps matching TRBD1 (6 bases). The germline CDR1 and CDR2 sequences are SGHRS and YFSETQ. The CDR3 has 14 amino acids. Trimming took off 5 bases at V and 3 bases at J, with 14 bases between the two ends. The CDR3 region has the DNA TGCGCCAGCAGTTCGGACGGGGGCGACTATGGCTACACCTTC. Residues: CASSSDGGDYGYTF.

About this clone: The same CDR3 also results from other DNA sequences found in this sample. The rearrangement joins TRBV9 to TRBJ2-5, with a weak D call TRBD2 (6 bases). With 2 bases removed from V and 5 bases from J, the gap between germline ends came to 10 bases. This CDR3 comprises 13 residues. Per germline, CDR1 SGDLS and CDR2 YYNGEE. The CDR3 nucleotides are TGTGCCAGCAGCGTTCGCGGGAAGGAGACCCAGTACTTC. It translates to CASSVRGKETQYF.

CDR3 amino acids: CAHEENRTPSYGYTF. The CDR3 coding sequence is TGTGCCCACGAGGAGAACAGGACACCTTCCTATGGCTACACCTTC. This chain links TRBV2 with TRBJ1-2, with D possibly matching TRBD1 (5 bases). There are 15 residues in the CDR3. Deletions cut 11 bases from V and 4 bases from J, with 23 bases between. Germline CDR1 SNHLY, CDR2 FYNNEI.

The count of this clone is one. This chain links TRBV2 with TRBJ2-7, with a weak D call TRBD1 (6 bases). V shed 4 bases and J shed 5 bases, with 24 bases lying between them. The germline V gene has CDR1 SNHLY and CDR2 FYNNEI. This CDR3 contains 17 residues. Written as DNA, the CDR3 is TGTGCCAGCAGTGGGCCCCCCCAGGGCAGGGGCATTGACGAGCAGTACTTC. Protein product: CASSGPPQGRGIDEQYF. The complete variable domain, with remaining parts taken from reference TRBV2 and TRBJ2-7, reads EPEVTQTPSHQVTQMGQEVILRCVPISNHLYFYWYRQILGQKVEFLVSFYNNEISEKSEIFDDQFSVERPDGSNFTLKIRSTKLEDSAMYFCASSGPPQGRGIDEQYFGPGTRLTVT.

The chain links TRBV5-1 to TRBJ1-3; no clear D. V lost 9 bases and J lost 2, with 12 bases in between. This CDR3 has 13 amino acids. Germline CDR1 reads SGHRS; CDR2 reads YFSETQ. The CDR3 reads CATRHSPGNTIYF. The CDR3 DNA sequence: TGCGCCACCAGACATAGCCCTGGAAACACCATATATTTT.

The chain uses TRBV5-1 and TRBJ2-6; D gene unclear. Germline V gives CDR1 SGHRS, CDR2 YFSETQ. V lost 2 bases to trimming and J lost 0 bases, with 3 bases between them. This CDR3 is built from 14 residues. This CDR3 is CASSFSSGANVLTF. The CDR3 coding sequence is TGCGCCAGCAGCTTCAGCTCTGGGGCCAACGTCCTGACTTTC.

Here the CDR3 reads CASSFRGAPTDTQYF. In nucleotides, the CDR3 is TGTGCCAGCAGCTTCCGGGGGGCCCCCACAGATACGCAGTATTTT. This chain uses TRBV7-2 with TRBJ2-3; tentatively, D is TRBD2 (7 bases). The germline CDR1 and CDR2 sequences are SGHTA and FQGNSA. The CDR3 spans 15 residues. V was shortened by 3 bases and J by 2 bases, with 12 bases between the two germline ends.

This clone was counted a single time. V usage is TRBV6-4 and J usage is TRBJ2-3; tentatively, D is TRBD2 (6 bases). The CDR3 covers 16 residues. The V end lost 3 bases, the J end lost 1 base, and 14 bases lay between the germline ends. Germline assignment: CDR1 MRHNA and CDR2 SNTAGT. The CDR3 region is CASSEDGASGTDTQYF. The CDR3 region has the DNA TGTGCCAGCAGTGAAGACGGGGCTAGCGGCACAGATACGCAGTATTTT.

V gene TRBV28 combines with J gene TRBJ1-5; D may be TRBD1 (6 bases). The CDR3 loop spans 16 amino acids. Germline V gene data show CDR1 as MDHEN and CDR2 as SYDVKM. Between the trimmed V and J ends, which lost 5 bases and 0 bases, there was a span of 14 bases. This CDR3 is CASSPYSRGSNQPQHF. In DNA, the CDR3 is TGTGCCAGCAGTCCCTACAGCAGGGGTAGCAATCAGCCCCAGCATTTT.

This chain joins TRBV20-1 and TRBJ1-3; D not certain. Trimming cost V 5 bases and J 0 bases, with 2 bases left between them. The CDR3 extends over 11 amino acids. Germline CDR1 is DFQATT and CDR2 is SNEGSKA (reference sequence). CDR3: CSAHSGNTIYF. CDR3 nucleotide sequence: TGCAGTGCTCACTCTGGAAACACCATATATTTT.

This sequence joins TRBV7-9 and TRBJ1-4, with 11 bases aligning to TRBD1. The CDR3 spans 18 residues. Germline assignment: CDR1 SEHNR and CDR2 FQNEAQ (reference sequence). V lost 1 base and J lost 2; bases outside the gene matches: 6. The CDR3 spells CASSLGGQGAWTNEKLFF. CDR3 sequence (DNA): TGTGCCAGCAGCTTAGGTGGACAGGGGGCTTGGACTAATGAAAAACTGTTTTTT.

Notes on this clone: The junction and the germline gene differ at one end; a read error may be behind it. The genes are TRBV11-2 and TRBJ1-1, with 8 bases lining up with TRBD1. The CDR3 spans 15 residues. Germline loops: CDR1 SGHAT, CDR2 FQNNGV. The CDR3 sequence is CASSLETGDGTEAFF. CDR3 in DNA: TGTGCCAGCAGCCTAGAGACAGGGGATGGAACTGAAGCTTTCTTT.

This chain joins TRBV10-3 and TRBJ1-1, with 7 bases matching TRBD1. Germline V CDR1 and CDR2: ENHRY, SYGVKD. This CDR3 has 17 residues. Trimming took 0 bases from V and 0 from J; bases not matched to a gene: 7. CDR3 residues: CAISESLQGLMNTEAFF. The CDR3, as DNA: TGTGCCATCAGTGAGTCGCTACAGGGGCTTATGAACACTGAAGCTTTCTTT.

V usage is TRBV12-5 and J usage is TRBJ1-5; a possible D gene is TRBD1 (6 bases). The V and J ends lost 5 bases and 4 bases respectively, with 9 bases between them. The CDR3 sequence is 13 residues long. Germline-derived CDR1 and CDR2 are LGHNT and FRNRAP. CDR3 region: CASGGQRNQPQHF. CDR3 sequence (DNA): TGTGCTAGTGGTGGACAGCGAAATCAGCCCCAGCATTTT. The entire variable domain, with the rest obtained from reference TRBV12-5 and TRBJ1-5, is as follows: DARVTQTPRHKVTEMGQEVTMRCQPILGHNTVFWYRQTMMQGLELLAYFRNRAPLDDSGMPKDRFSAEMPDATLATLKIQPSEPRDSAVYFCASGGQRNQPQHFGDGTRLSIL.

The chain combines TRBV4-1 with TRBJ1-2; weak D call: TRBD1 (6 bases). CDR1 and CDR2 (germline): MGHRA, YSYEKL. This CDR3 is 13 amino acids long. Trimming cost V 0 bases and J 8 bases, with 10 bases left between them. CDR3 loop: CASSQETGSGYTF. In nucleotides, the CDR3 is TGCGCCAGCAGCCAAGAGACAGGTTCCGGCTACACCTTC.

A note on this clone: This sample includes further DNA sequences coding for the same CDR3. The chain combines TRBV25-1 with TRBJ2-1; 8 bases fit TRBD2. Germline lookup yields CDR1 MGHDK and CDR2 SYGVNS. V shed 6 bases and J 15 bases; nucleotides not matched to a gene: 10. The CDR3 spans 12 residues. The CDR3 DNA follows: TGTGCCAGCAGCGACATACGGACTAGCCTGTTCTTC. Its translation is CASSDIRTSLFF.